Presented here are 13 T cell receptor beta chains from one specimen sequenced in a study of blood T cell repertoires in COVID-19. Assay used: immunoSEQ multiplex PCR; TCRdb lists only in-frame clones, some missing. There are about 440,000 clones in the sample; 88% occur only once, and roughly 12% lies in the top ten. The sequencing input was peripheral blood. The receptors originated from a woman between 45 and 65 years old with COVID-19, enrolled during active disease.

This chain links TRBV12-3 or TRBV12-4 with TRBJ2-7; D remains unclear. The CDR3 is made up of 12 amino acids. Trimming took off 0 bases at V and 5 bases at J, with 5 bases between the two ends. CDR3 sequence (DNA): TGTGCCAGCAGTTTAGCTTCCAACGAGCAGTACTTC. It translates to CASSLASNEQYF.

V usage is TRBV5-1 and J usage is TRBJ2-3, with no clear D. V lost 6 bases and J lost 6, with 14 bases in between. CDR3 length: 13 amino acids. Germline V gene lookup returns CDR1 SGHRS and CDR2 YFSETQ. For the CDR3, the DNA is TGCGCCAGCAAAACTGCGAGTCGTGATACGCAGTATTTT. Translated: CASKTASRDTQYF.

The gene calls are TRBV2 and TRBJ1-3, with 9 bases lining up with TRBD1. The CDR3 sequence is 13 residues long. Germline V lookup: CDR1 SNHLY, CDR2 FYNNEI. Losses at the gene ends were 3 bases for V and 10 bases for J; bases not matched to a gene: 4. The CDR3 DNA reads TGTGCCAGCAGTGAGGGACAGGGAGTAACCATATATTTT. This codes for CASSEGQGVTIYF.

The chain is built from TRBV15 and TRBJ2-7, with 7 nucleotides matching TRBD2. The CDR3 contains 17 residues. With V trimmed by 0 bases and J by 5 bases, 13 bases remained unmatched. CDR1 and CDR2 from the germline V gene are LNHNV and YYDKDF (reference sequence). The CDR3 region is CATSRDPGMAGVNEQYF. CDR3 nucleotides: TGTGCCACCAGCAGAGACCCAGGGATGGCGGGGGTGAACGAGCAGTACTTC.

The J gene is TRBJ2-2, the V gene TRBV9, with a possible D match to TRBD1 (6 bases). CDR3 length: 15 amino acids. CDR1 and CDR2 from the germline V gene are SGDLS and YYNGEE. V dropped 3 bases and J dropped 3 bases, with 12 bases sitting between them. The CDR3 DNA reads TGTGCCAGCAGCGGGGTACAGGGATACACCGGGGAGCTGTTTTTT. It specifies CASSGVQGYTGELFF.

CDR3 amino acids: CASSSRRGSNQPQHF. The CDR3 nucleotides read TGTGCCAGCAGCTCTAGGAGGGGTAGCAATCAGCCCCAGCATTTT. The chain joins TRBV11-2 to TRBJ1-5, with TRBD1 as a possible D gene (5 bases). The V end was cut by 4 bases, the J end by 0 bases, with 10 bases between. Per the germline V gene, CDR1 is SGHAT and CDR2 is FQNNGV. This CDR3 region has 15 residues. Combining the CDR3 with reference TRBV11-2 and TRBJ1-5 gives the whole variable domain EAGVAQSPRYKIIEKRQSVAFWCNPISGHATLYWYQQILGQGPKLLIQFQNNGVVDDSQLPKDRFSAERLKGVDSTLKIQPAKLEDSAVYLCASSSRRGSNQPQHFGDGTRLSIL.

The CDR3 here is CASSIGNSGGLDTQYF. The DNA of the CDR3 is TGTGCCAGTAGTATAGGTAATAGCGGGGGACTTGATACGCAGTATTTT. J is TRBJ2-3 and V is TRBV19; 9 bases are a match to TRBD2. The germline CDR1 and CDR2 sequences are LNHDA and SQIVND (reference sequence). This CDR3 is built from 16 residues. V shed 1 base and J 6 bases; nucleotides not matched to a gene: 8.

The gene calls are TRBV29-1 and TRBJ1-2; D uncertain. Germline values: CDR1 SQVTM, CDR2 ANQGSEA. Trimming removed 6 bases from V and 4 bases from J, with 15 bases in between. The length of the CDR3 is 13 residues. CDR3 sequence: CSVLVVNPYGYTF. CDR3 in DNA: TGCAGCGTGCTAGTGGTCAACCCCTATGGCTACACCTTC.

The CDR3: CAWSVGELAEAFF. In DNA form, the CDR3 reads TGTGCCTGGAGTGTCGGGGAACTAGCCGAAGCTTTCTTT. The chain recombines TRBV30 with TRBJ1-1, with D uncertain. The germline gives CDR1 GTSNPN, CDR2 SVGIG (reference sequence). The CDR3 is made up of 13 amino acids. Trimming cost V 0 bases and J 8 bases, with 13 bases left between them. Full variable domain (missing parts from reference TRBV30 and TRBJ1-1): SQTIHQWPATLVQPVGSPLSLECTVEGTSNPNLYWYRQAAGRGLQLLFYSVGIGQISSEVPQNLSASRPQDRQFILSSKKLLLSDSGFYLCAWSVGELAEAFFGQGTRLTVV.

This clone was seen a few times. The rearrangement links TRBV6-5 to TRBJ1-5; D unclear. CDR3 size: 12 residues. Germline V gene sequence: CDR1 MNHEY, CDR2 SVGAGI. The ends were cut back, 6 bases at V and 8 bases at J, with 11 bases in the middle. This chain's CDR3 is CASSFHPKPQHF. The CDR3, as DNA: TGTGCCAGCAGCTTTCACCCTAAGCCCCAGCATTTT.

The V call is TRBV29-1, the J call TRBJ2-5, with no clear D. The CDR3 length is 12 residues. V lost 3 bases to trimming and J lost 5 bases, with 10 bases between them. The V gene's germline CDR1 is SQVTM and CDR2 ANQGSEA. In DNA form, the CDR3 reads TGCAGCGTTGACCCCGGAGAGGAGACCCAGTACTTC. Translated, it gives CSVDPGEETQYF.

CDR3 nucleotides: TGTGCCAGCAGCCGGGAAGGCAATCAGCCCCAGCATTTT. Translation gives CASSREGNQPQHF. The chain joins TRBV6-5 to TRBJ1-5; D unclear. Trimming took off 6 bases at V and 2 bases at J, with 8 bases between the two ends. CDR1 is MNHEY, CDR2 SVGAGI, per germline. The CDR3 spans 13 residues.

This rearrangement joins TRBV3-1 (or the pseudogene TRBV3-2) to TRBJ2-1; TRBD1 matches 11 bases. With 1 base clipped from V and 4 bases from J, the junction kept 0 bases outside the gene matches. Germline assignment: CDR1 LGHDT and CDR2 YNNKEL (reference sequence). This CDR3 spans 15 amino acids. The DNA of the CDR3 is TGTGCCAGCAGCCAAGGGGACAGGGGGTACAATGAGCAGTTCTTC. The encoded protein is CASSQGDRGYNEQFF.